This section outlines one T cell receptor (beta chain) sequence together with its context. What it recognizes is unknown. The CDR3 is 15 amino acids. Trimming pared 1 base from V and 6 bases from J, leaving 13 bases between. From germline, CDR1 is SEHNR and CDR2 FQNEAQ (reference sequence). Assay execution proceeded at the deep level. Repertoires were generated with immunoSEQ multiplex PCR, while TCRdb's copy carries only in-frame clones and drops some. This table has over 850,000 clones, roughly 74% appearing once. This entry belongs to a study of shared clonotypes between healthy human individuals. Study-wide results and limits: Represented genetic and exposure-history diversity was restricted by having few donors. Sharing across four donors was highest in naive CD4 (about 5%) and lowest in memory CD8 (about 0.4%).

V gene TRBV7-9 combines with J gene TRBJ2-1, with a weak D call TRBD1 (5 bases). Sequencing was performed on memory CD4+ T cells from PBMCs. Described subset: CD45RA-negative fraction. The receptor was isolated from a man aged 18 to 29 in good health. Some clones in this sample may be carry-over from other donors' samples. For the CDR3, the DNA is TGTGCCAGCAGCTTAGGTTTCGGCCAGGGCAATGAGCAGTTCTTC. Translated: CASSLGFGQGNEQFF. Looking up the rest from reference TRBV7-9 and TRBJ2-1 gives the full variable domain: DTGVSQNPRHKITKRGQNVTFRCDPISEHNRLYWYRQTLGQGPEFLTYFQNEAQLEKSRLLSDRFSAERPKGSFSTLEIQRTEQGDSAMYLCASSLGFGQGNEQFFGPGTRLTVL.